Listed here are 15 T cell receptor beta chains from one sample, sequenced in a study of T cells expressing NK-cell markers. Following a re-call of the 5' RACE reads, TCRdb has one entry per CDR3 protein and lacks DNA. The sample yields 440,000 or so distinct CDR3 sequences, of which the top ten take up approximately 6.8%. The specimen sequenced was blood T cells: a sorted CD56 or NKG2C T cell subset, CD4+ or CD8+ T cells, or bulk PBMC T cells (not recorded which). These receptors all stem from a woman aged 18 to 75 in good health.

V gene TRBV18 combines with J gene TRBJ2-3; TCRdb's D gene call, TRBD1, goes unchecked for lack of DNA. CDR1 and CDR2 (germline): KGHSH, LQKENI. This CDR3 is built from 15 residues. The CDR3 loop is CASSPPRTSPWEQYF.

The chain links TRBV20-1 to TRBJ2-4; the TCRdb D gene call, TRBD2, has no DNA to confirm it. The CDR3 sequence is 16 residues long. Germline CDR1 reads DFQATT; CDR2 reads SNEGSKA (reference sequence). The CDR3: CSALKSGVGAKNIQYF.

The J gene is TRBJ2-6, the V gene TRBV6-1; TCRdb reports TRBD2, a call that lacks DNA to check it against. This CDR3 is built from 19 residues. CDR1 is MNHNS, CDR2 SASEGT, per germline. CDR3 amino acids: CASNRGSGTRSSGANVLTF.

The chain uses TRBV4-3 and TRBJ2-2; absent DNA, TCRdb's TRBD1 call cannot be checked. The CDR3 is made up of 16 amino acids. From germline, CDR1 is LGHNA and CDR2 YSLEER. The CDR3 loop reads CASSQDGRTNTGELFF.

The chain is built from TRBV5-1 and TRBJ1-3; TCRdb's D call, TRBD1, is unchecked because there is no DNA. The CDR3 loop spans 16 amino acids. CDR1 and CDR2 from the germline V gene are SGHRS and YFSETQ. The CDR3: CASSYGQGAKGNTIYF.

This rearrangement joins TRBV12-3 or TRBV12-4 to TRBJ1-5; the D call of TRBD1 rests on TCRdb alone, since no DNA is present to check it. The CDR3 is 15 residues long. Here the CDR3 reads CASSYDRRSNQPQHF.

The V and J genes are TRBV7-2 and TRBJ1-5; the TCRdb call, TRBD1, lacks DNA for checking. The CDR3 covers 14 residues. In germline, CDR1 is SGHTA, CDR2 FQGNSA. Here the CDR3 reads CASSPDMGNQPQHF.

The chain recombines TRBV11-2 with TRBJ1-1; TCRdb picks TRBD1, but there is no DNA to check that call. The V gene's germline CDR1 is SGHAT and CDR2 FQNNGV. This CDR3 has 13 residues. The CDR3 loop is CASSGGRSPGAFF.

The V gene is TRBV7-2, the J gene TRBJ2-3; checking the TCRdb D call of TRBD1 is not possible without DNA. The CDR3 is made up of 14 amino acids. Germline CDR1 SGHTA, CDR2 FQGNSA. The CDR3 loop is CASRLGGLTDTQYF.

The rearrangement links TRBV6-2 or TRBV6-3 to TRBJ2-7. The CDR3 sequence is 13 residues long. CDR1 MNHEY and CDR2 SVGEGT come from the germline V gene. The CDR3: CASSRGNSYEQYF.

The rearrangement uses TRBV5-1 and TRBJ2-3; as DNA is missing, the TRBD2 call by TCRdb cannot be tested. The germline V gene has CDR1 SGHRS and CDR2 YFSETQ. CDR3 length: 14 residues. CDR3 in amino acids: CASSYSGGSDTQYF.

The J gene is TRBJ1-3, the V gene TRBV7-9. The CDR3 spans 15 residues. Germline CDR1 and CDR2: SEHNR and FQNEAQ (reference sequence). The CDR3 reads CASSPRGALGNTIYF.

V is TRBV9 and J is TRBJ2-1. CDR1 SGDLS and CDR2 YYNGEE come from the germline V gene. CDR3 length: 12 amino acids. CDR3 in amino acids: CASSTEPNEQFF. The full variable domain, its missing parts supplied by reference TRBV9 and TRBJ2-1, is DSGVTQTPKHLITATGQRVTLRCSPRSGDLSVYWYQQSLDQGLQFLIQYYNGEERAKGNILERFSAQQFPDLHSELNLSSLELGDSALYFCASSTEPNEQFFGPGTRLTVL.

The chain recombines TRBV24-1 with TRBJ2-1; the D gene TCRdb calls, TRBD1, cannot be checked with no DNA. CDR1 is KGHDR, CDR2 SFDVKD, per germline. The CDR3 sequence is 17 residues long. The CDR3 sequence is CATSATIRDRTYNEQFF.

The chain uses TRBV7-2 and TRBJ2-5; TCRdb's D call, TRBD2, is unchecked because there is no DNA. This CDR3 has 14 amino acids. Germline V lookup: CDR1 SGHTA, CDR2 FQGNSA. CDR3 region: CASSLGGRGETQYF.